Described below is a single T cell receptor (beta chain) sequence and its context. TCRdb's table, derived via immunoSEQ multiplex PCR, lists solely in-frame clones and lacks some. The sample holds approximately 190,000 clones, roughly 84% seen once. This specimen comes from a study of blood T cell repertoires in COVID-19. This clonotype was obtained from a woman in her 30s who had been exposed to COVID-19. Sequencing used PBMCs or T cells enriched from blood (not recorded which).

CDR3 protein: CASSSDWTPLHF. CDR3 bases: TGTGCCAGCAGCTCAGACTGGACACCCCTCCACTTT. V usage is TRBV5-8 and J usage is TRBJ1-6; D unresolved. Trimming pared 3 bases from V and 11 bases from J, leaving 9 bases between. Germline CDR1 SGHTS, CDR2 YDEGEE. This CDR3 has 12 amino acids.